This T cell receptor (beta chain) was sequenced in a study of blood T cell repertoires in COVID-19. TCRdb keeps only in-frame clones here, not all; method: immunoSEQ multiplex PCR. The sample consists of about 220,000 clones, about 88% of them appearing once. The clonotype originates from a woman aged 45-59 years with COVID-19, enrolled during active disease. The sequencing sample was made of peripheral blood.

DNA for the CDR3: TGTGCCAGCAGCTTTGGCACTAGCCGCACCGGGGAGCTGTTTTTT. It is translated as CASSFGTSRTGELFF. The V call is TRBV11-3, the J call TRBJ2-2; tentative D call: TRBD2 (6 bases). This CDR3 region has 15 residues. Germline loops: CDR1 SGHNT, CDR2 YENEEA. V lost 3 bases, J lost 4 bases, and 12 bases lay in between.